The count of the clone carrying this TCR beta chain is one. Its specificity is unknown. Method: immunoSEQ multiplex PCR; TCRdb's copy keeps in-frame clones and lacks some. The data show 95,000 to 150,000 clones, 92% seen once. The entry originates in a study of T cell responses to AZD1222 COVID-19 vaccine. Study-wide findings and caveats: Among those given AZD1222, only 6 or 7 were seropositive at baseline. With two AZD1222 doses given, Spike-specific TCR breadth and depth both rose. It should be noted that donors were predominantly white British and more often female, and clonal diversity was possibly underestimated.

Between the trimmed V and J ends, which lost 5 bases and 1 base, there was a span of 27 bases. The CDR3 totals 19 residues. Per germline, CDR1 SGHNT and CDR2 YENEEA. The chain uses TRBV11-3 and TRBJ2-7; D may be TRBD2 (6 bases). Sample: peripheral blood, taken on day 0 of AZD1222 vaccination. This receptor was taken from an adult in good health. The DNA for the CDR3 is TGTGCCAGCAGCCAAATCCCCGGGACTTCGAATAGGAGGTCCTACGAGCAGTACTTC. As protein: CASSQIPGTSNRRSYEQYF.